The 30 T cell receptor beta chains given below trace back to one sample, sequenced in a study of blood T cell repertoires in COVID-19. Libraries were prepared by immunoSEQ multiplex PCR; TCRdb keeps only in-frame clonotypes and omits some of them. This table holds around 63,000 clones, approximately 90% found once. Sequencing was carried out using peripheral blood. The receptors here all came from a woman aged 60-75 years with acute or convalescent COVID-19.

The gene calls are TRBV2 and TRBJ1-3, with D tentatively TRBD1 (5 bases). The germline V gene encodes CDR1 SNHLY and CDR2 FYNNEI. Trimming stripped 3 bases from V and 6 bases from J, with 9 bases between. This CDR3 contains 13 residues. CDR3 residues: CASSDQGSNTIYF. The CDR3 DNA is TGTGCCAGCAGTGACCAGGGATCAAACACCATATATTTT.

This sequence joins TRBV13 and TRBJ1-1; 10 positions agree with TRBD1. The CDR3 totals 15 residues. The germline gives CDR1 PRHDT, CDR2 FYEKMQ (reference sequence). V gave up 5 bases and J gave up 0 bases; unmatched junction bases: 3. For the CDR3, the DNA is TGTGCCAGCAGCCAAGGGACAGGGGTGAACACTGAAGCTTTCTTT. Protein sequence: CASSQGTGVNTEAFF.

V gene TRBV5-6 combines with J gene TRBJ1-1, with D maybe TRBD1 (5 bases). The CDR3 has 12 amino acids. Germline V gene data show CDR1 as SGHDT and CDR2 as YYEEEE. The V end lost 0 bases, the J end lost 10 bases, and 10 bases lay between the germline ends. The CDR3 protein is CASSLAGGGAFF. In DNA, the CDR3 is TGTGCCAGCAGCTTGGCTGGGGGGGGAGCTTTCTTT.

The chain combines TRBV7-8 with TRBJ1-6; D unresolved. The CDR3 sequence is 11 residues long. Trimming took off 1 base at V and 16 bases at J, with 8 bases between the two ends. Germline V gives CDR1 SGHVS, CDR2 FQNEAQ. The CDR3 DNA reads as TGTGCCAGCAGCTTAGGGGCAGGACTCCACTTT. This codes for CASSLGAGLHF.

V usage is TRBV29-1 and J usage is TRBJ1-2; 7 bases line up with TRBD1. Unmatched junction bases numbered 6, after V lost 7 bases and J lost 7 bases. This CDR3 is built from 11 residues. CDR1 is SQVTM, CDR2 ANQGSEA, per germline. CDR3 DNA: TGCAGCGCAAAGGACAGGCCTGGCTACACCTTC. Amino acids: CSAKDRPGYTF. Variable domain in full (rest from reference TRBV29-1 and TRBJ1-2): SAVISQKPSRDICQRGTSLTIQCQVDSQVTMMFWYRQQPGQSLTLIATANQGSEATYESGFVIDKFPISRPNLTFSTLTVSNMSPEDSSIYLCSAKDRPGYTFGSGTRLTVV.

The chain employs TRBV5-1 and TRBJ1-1; D is unresolved. The CDR3 loop spans 14 amino acids. V lost 0 bases and J lost 5, with 11 bases in between. The germline V gene encodes CDR1 SGHRS and CDR2 YFSETQ. CDR3 region: CASSLEAGGTEAFF. CDR3 bases: TGCGCCAGCAGCTTGGAGGCGGGAGGGACTGAAGCTTTCTTT.

V usage is TRBV28 and J usage is TRBJ2-1; 8 nucleotides line up with TRBD1. This CDR3 is built from 16 residues. Germline CDR1 is MDHEN and CDR2 is SYDVKM. The junction had 10 bases not matched to a gene; V was cut back by 5 bases and J by 4 bases. CDR3 protein: CASSDAGTGTYNEQFF. The CDR3 nucleotides read TGTGCCAGCAGTGATGCCGGGACAGGCACTTACAATGAGCAGTTCTTC.

This clone was seen a single time. The gene calls are TRBV27 and TRBJ2-1; 10 positions agree with TRBD2. The V and J ends lost 1 base and 4 bases, in that order; junction bases with no gene match: 13. Germline V gene sequence: CDR1 MNHEY, CDR2 SMNVEV (reference sequence). This CDR3 is built from 19 residues. The CDR3 sequence is CASSLFISGGVLGYNEQFF. The DNA of the CDR3 is TGTGCCAGCAGTTTATTCATAAGCGGGGGGGTTCTCGGATACAATGAGCAGTTCTTC.

V usage is TRBV11-2 and J usage is TRBJ1-1; 7 bases are shared with TRBD1. V trimming: 2 bases; J trimming: 5 bases; junction bases outside the gene matches: 11. Germline lookup yields CDR1 SGHAT and CDR2 FQNNGV. There are 16 residues in the CDR3. Here the CDR3 DNA reads TGTGCCAGCAGCTTATTATCAGCAGGGGGATTGACTGAAGCTTTCTTT. This sequence encodes CASSLLSAGGLTEAFF.

This rearrangement joins TRBV7-2 to TRBJ1-6, with a weak D call TRBD1 (5 bases). CDR1 SGHTA and CDR2 FQGNSA come from the germline V gene. Trimming stripped 5 bases from V and 2 bases from J, with 16 bases between. This CDR3 is 17 amino acids long. CDR3 in amino acids: CASSQRQPGAYNSPLHF. CDR3 in DNA: TGTGCCAGCAGCCAAAGACAGCCGGGGGCCTATAATTCACCCCTCCACTTT. Looking up the rest from reference TRBV7-2 and TRBJ1-6 gives the full variable domain: GAGVSQSPSNKVTEKGKDVELRCDPISGHTALYWYRQSLGQGLEFLIYFQGNSAPDKSGLPSDRFSAERTGGSVSTLTIQRTQQEDSAVYLCASSQRQPGAYNSPLHFGNGTRLTVT.

V is TRBV7-9 and J is TRBJ1-4; 7 bases line up with TRBD1. CDR1 SEHNR and CDR2 FQNEAQ come from the germline V gene (reference sequence). Unmatched junction bases numbered 2, after V lost 5 bases and J lost 2 bases. The CDR3 is 14 residues long. The CDR3 DNA reads as TGTGCCAGCAGCCCGACAGGGACTAATGAAAAACTGTTTTTT. Its translation: CASSPTGTNEKLFF.

The chain has TRBV5-1 and TRBJ1-4, with TRBD1 matching over 8 bases. The germline gives CDR1 SGHRS, CDR2 YFSETQ. The J segment lost 7 bases and the V segment lost 4 bases, leaving 6 bases of the junction unmatched. The CDR3 spans 14 residues. The CDR3 region has the DNA TGCGCCAGCAGCCCCGGACAGGGCGGTGAAAAACTGTTTTTT. Translated: CASSPGQGGEKLFF.

The chain links TRBV28 to TRBJ2-3, with 10 bases fitting TRBD2. CDR1 is MDHEN and CDR2 is SYDVKM in the germline V gene. The length of the CDR3 is 15 residues. The V gene end was trimmed by 5 bases and the J gene end by 2 bases; junction bases not matched to a gene: 4. The DNA for the CDR3 is TGTGCCAGCAGTAGGACTAGCGGAACCACAGATACGCAGTATTTT. This translates into CASSRTSGTTDTQYF.

This clone has a handful of counts. J is TRBJ1-6 and V is TRBV12-3 or TRBV12-4, with D possibly being TRBD1 (5 bases). CDR3 length equals 12 residues. The ends were cut back, 5 bases at V and 14 bases at J, with 13 bases in the middle. CDR3 amino acids: CASSAQARTLHF. CDR3 nucleotides: TGTGCCAGCAGTGCACAGGCCAGGACCCTCCACTTT.

In its sample, this clone was seen a few times. The chain combines TRBV5-4 with TRBJ1-5, with D perhaps matching TRBD1 (5 bases). Germline values: CDR1 SGHNT, CDR2 YYREEE (reference sequence). V lost 0 bases and J 1 base, leaving 8 bases between the germline ends. This CDR3 is built from 15 residues. The CDR3 loop reads CASSLDQGSNQPQHF. The CDR3 region has the DNA TGTGCCAGCAGCTTGGATCAGGGAAGCAATCAGCCCCAGCATTTT.

The chain has TRBV28 and TRBJ1-2; the D gene is possibly TRBD1 (6 bases). Germline-derived CDR1 and CDR2 are MDHEN and SYDVKM. The CDR3 length is 14 residues. Deletions cut 6 bases from V and 4 bases from J, with 15 bases between. The CDR3 spells CASSSQGSGYGYTF. Here the CDR3 DNA reads TGTGCCAGCAGCTCACAGGGTTCGGGCTATGGCTACACCTTC.

This clone showed up just a few times. J is TRBJ1-6 and V is TRBV19, with D perhaps matching TRBD1 (5 bases). The V end lost 9 bases, the J end lost 0 bases, and 12 bases lay between the germline ends. The germline V gene encodes CDR1 LNHDA and CDR2 SQIVND (reference sequence). The CDR3 has 15 amino acids. The CDR3 protein is CASQGGDSYNSPLHF. The DNA for the CDR3 is TGTGCCAGCCAGGGAGGGGACTCCTATAATTCACCCCTCCACTTT.

CDR3 amino acids: CATGERGSTDTQYF. CDR3 in DNA: TGTGCCACCGGGGAGCGGGGGAGCACAGATACGCAGTATTTT. The V and J genes are TRBV15 and TRBJ2-3; 8 nucleotides align to TRBD2. The CDR3 is 14 residues long. V was pared by 8 bases and J by 0 bases, with 4 bases of the junction left unmatched. CDR1 and CDR2 (germline): LNHNV, YYDKDF (reference sequence).

J is TRBJ2-7 and V is TRBV6-5, with D possibly TRBD2 on 6 matching bases. The CDR3 covers 14 residues. The germline V and J ends were trimmed by 5 bases and 2 bases, with 13 bases remaining between them. Per the germline V gene, CDR1 is MNHEY and CDR2 is SVGAGI. The CDR3 bases are TGTGCCAGCAGTCCGGGACTGGGACCCTACGAGCAGTACGTC. Translation gives CASSPGLGPYEQYV.

V is TRBV28 and J is TRBJ2-7; the D gene is possibly TRBD1 (6 bases). Germline V lookup: CDR1 MDHEN, CDR2 SYDVKM. The V and J ends lost 6 bases and 0 bases respectively, with 15 bases between them. The CDR3 is 15 residues long. The CDR3 spells CASSQDRKSSYEQYV. Here the CDR3 DNA reads TGTGCCAGCAGCCAAGACAGGAAAAGCTCCTACGAGCAGTACGTC.

In this sample, this clone turned up once. The chain links TRBV14 to TRBJ2-1; D call uncertain. The CDR3 consists of 13 residues. The germline V and J ends were trimmed by 0 bases and 8 bases, with 8 bases remaining between them. The germline gives CDR1 SGHDN, CDR2 FVKESK. Here the CDR3 reads CASSQESPDEQFF. CDR3 nucleotide sequence: TGTGCCAGCAGCCAAGAGAGCCCCGATGAGCAGTTCTTC.

This clone has just one count. Written as DNA, the CDR3 is TGTGCCAGCGGGCCGCCAAGGGAGGATGAAAAACTGTTTTTT. Its protein product is CASGPPREDEKLFF. The chain employs TRBV28 and TRBJ1-4; D gene unclear. The germline V and J ends were trimmed by 8 bases and 6 bases, with 16 bases remaining between them. The germline V gene encodes CDR1 MDHEN and CDR2 SYDVKM. This CDR3 comprises 14 residues.

This chain links TRBV29-1 with TRBJ2-2; tentative D call: TRBD2 (5 bases). Germline CDR1 and CDR2: SQVTM and ANQGSEA. Trimming pared 3 bases from V and 1 base from J, leaving 9 bases between. The length of the CDR3 is 14 residues. CDR3: CSVDRGLNTGELFF. For the CDR3, the DNA is TGCAGCGTTGATCGGGGATTGAACACCGGGGAGCTGTTTTTT.

This clone was counted only a few times. This sequence joins TRBV30 and TRBJ1-5, with D hard to call. Germline V CDR1 and CDR2: GTSNPN, SVGIG (reference sequence). V lost 1 base and J lost 4, with 8 bases in between. The CDR3 totals 13 residues. The CDR3 DNA follows: TGTGCCTGGAGTGACAGATGGAATCAGCCCCAGCATTTT. It is translated as CAWSDRWNQPQHF.

V and J are TRBV6-2 or TRBV6-3 and TRBJ2-1; maybe TRBD1 (6 bases). Trimming stripped 2 bases from V and 3 bases from J, with 17 bases between. The CDR3 totals 17 residues. CDR1 and CDR2 (germline): MNHEY, SVGEGT. CDR3 in amino acids: CASSYPRSGHSYNEQFF. Written as DNA, the CDR3 is TGTGCCAGCAGTTACCCGCGATCGGGACACAGCTACAATGAGCAGTTCTTC.

V gene TRBV7-9 combines with J gene TRBJ1-1; 12 bases align to TRBD1. Germline V CDR1 and CDR2: SEHNR, FQNEAQ (reference sequence). This CDR3 is 15 amino acids long. With 5 bases clipped from V and 6 bases from J, the junction kept 7 bases outside the gene matches. CDR3 DNA: TGTGCCAGCAGCCCCCCGGGACAGGGGGCCTCTGAAGCTTTCTTT. As protein: CASSPPGQGASEAFF.

The J gene is TRBJ2-6, the V gene TRBV6-5, with a tentative D call TRBD2 (6 bases). V lost 8 bases and J 0 bases, leaving 11 bases between the germline ends. The CDR3 totals 15 residues. Germline-derived CDR1 and CDR2 are MNHEY and SVGAGI. The CDR3 region is CASDRGLSGANVLTF. CDR3 coding DNA: TGTGCCAGCGATCGGGGACTCTCTGGGGCCAACGTCCTGACTTTC.

The chain's CDR3 is CASSIRSGRVDETQYF. The CDR3 region has the DNA TGTGCCAGTAGTATAAGGAGCGGGAGGGTTGACGAGACCCAGTACTTC. The chain couples TRBV19 to TRBJ2-5; the match to TRBD2 covers 10 bases. In germline, CDR1 is LNHDA, CDR2 SQIVND (reference sequence). CDR3 length: 16 amino acids. J gave up 5 bases and V 2 bases, and 8 bases lay outside the gene matches.

V is TRBV19 and J is TRBJ2-3; 13 nucleotides match TRBD2. CDR1 and CDR2 from the germline V gene are LNHDA and SQIVND (reference sequence). The CDR3 covers 15 residues. V shed 5 bases and J 6 bases; nucleotides not matched to a gene: 5. The CDR3 DNA reads as TGTGCCAGTAGTTCACTAGCGGGGGGGCTTGATACGCAGTATTTT. It codes for CASSSLAGGLDTQYF.

This chain connects TRBV27 to TRBJ2-7, with D possibly TRBD2 on 5 matching bases. Germline assignment: CDR1 MNHEY and CDR2 SMNVEV (reference sequence). V shed 3 bases and J shed 4 bases, with 10 bases lying between them. This CDR3 region has 13 residues. The DNA of the CDR3 is TGTGCCAGCAGTTTTGCAGGAGGATACGAGCAGTACGTC. The encoded protein is CASSFAGGYEQYV.